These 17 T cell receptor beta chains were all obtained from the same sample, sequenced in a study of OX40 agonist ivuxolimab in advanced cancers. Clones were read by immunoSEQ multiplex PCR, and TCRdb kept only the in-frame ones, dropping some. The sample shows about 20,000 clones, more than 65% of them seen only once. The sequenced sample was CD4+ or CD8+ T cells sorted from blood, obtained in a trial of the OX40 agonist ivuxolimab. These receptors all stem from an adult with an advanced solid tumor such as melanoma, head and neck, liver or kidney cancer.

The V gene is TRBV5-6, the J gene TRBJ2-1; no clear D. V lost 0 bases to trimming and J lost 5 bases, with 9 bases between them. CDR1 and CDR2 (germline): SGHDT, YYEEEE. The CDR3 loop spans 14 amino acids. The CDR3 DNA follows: TGTGCCAGCAGCTTGGCCACCCGCCACAATGAGCAGTTCTTC. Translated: CASSLATRHNEQFF.

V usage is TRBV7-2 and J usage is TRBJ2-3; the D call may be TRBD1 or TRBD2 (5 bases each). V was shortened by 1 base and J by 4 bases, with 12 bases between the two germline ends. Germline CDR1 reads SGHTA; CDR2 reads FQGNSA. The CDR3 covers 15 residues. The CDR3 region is CASSLVPGPSDTQYF. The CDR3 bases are TGTGCCAGCAGCTTAGTCCCGGGACCTTCAGATACGCAGTATTTT.

CDR3 DNA: TGCAGCGCCAAGTCAGGCCGGTTTAATGAAAAACTGTTTTTT. Its translation: CSAKSGRFNEKLFF. The chain couples TRBV29-1 to TRBJ1-4; D is unresolved. V lost 7 bases to trimming and J lost 4 bases, with 16 bases between them. Germline CDR1 and CDR2: SQVTM and ANQGSEA. CDR3 length: 14 amino acids.

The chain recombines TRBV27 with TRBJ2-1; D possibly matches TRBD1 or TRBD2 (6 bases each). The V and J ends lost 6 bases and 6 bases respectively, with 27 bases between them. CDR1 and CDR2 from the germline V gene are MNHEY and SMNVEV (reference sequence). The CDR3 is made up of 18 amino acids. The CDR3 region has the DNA TGTGCCAGCAGGACCTCAGGGGCAGTGGGGGGCCTATCCAATGAGCAGTTCTTC. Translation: CASRTSGAVGGLSNEQFF.

The CDR3 DNA reads as TGTGCCAGTAGTCCCTCAGGGGGGGGAATTTACGAGCAGTACTTC. Amino acid sequence: CASSPSGGGIYEQYF. This chain joins TRBV19 and TRBJ2-7; TRBD1 or TRBD2 may be the D gene (7 bases each). Trimming took 5 bases from V and 4 from J, leaving 18 bases between them. CDR3 length: 15 residues. In germline, CDR1 is LNHDA, CDR2 SQIVND (reference sequence).

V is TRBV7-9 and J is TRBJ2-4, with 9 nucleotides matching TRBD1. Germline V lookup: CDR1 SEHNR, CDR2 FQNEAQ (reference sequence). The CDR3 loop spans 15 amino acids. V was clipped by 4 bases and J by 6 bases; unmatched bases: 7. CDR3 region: CASSWWGQGRNIQYF. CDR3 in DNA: TGTGCCAGCAGCTGGTGGGGACAGGGACGAAACATTCAGTACTTC.

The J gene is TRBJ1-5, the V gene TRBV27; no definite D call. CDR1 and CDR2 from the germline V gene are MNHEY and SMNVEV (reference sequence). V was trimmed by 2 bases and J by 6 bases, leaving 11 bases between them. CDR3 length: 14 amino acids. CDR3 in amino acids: CASSLGGSGQPQHF. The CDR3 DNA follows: TGTGCCAGCAGTTTAGGAGGGAGCGGTCAGCCCCAGCATTTT.

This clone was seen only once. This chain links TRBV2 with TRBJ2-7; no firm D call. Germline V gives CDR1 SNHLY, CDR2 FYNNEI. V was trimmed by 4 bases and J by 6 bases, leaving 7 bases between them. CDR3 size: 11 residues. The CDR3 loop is CASSGAPEQYF. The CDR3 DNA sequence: TGTGCCAGCAGTGGGGCTCCCGAGCAGTACTTC.

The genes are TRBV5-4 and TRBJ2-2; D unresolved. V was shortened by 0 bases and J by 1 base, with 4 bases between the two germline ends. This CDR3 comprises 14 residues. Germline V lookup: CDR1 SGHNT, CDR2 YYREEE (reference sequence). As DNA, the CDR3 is TGTGCCAGCAGCTTGGGTGGGAACACCGGGGAGCTGTTTTTT. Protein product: CASSLGGNTGELFF.

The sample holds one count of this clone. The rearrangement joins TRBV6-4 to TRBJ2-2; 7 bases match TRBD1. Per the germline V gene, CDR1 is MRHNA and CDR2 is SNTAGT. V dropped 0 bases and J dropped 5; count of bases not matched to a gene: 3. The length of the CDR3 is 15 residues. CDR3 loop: CASSDSRGHTGELFF. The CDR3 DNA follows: TGTGCCAGCAGTGACTCAAGGGGGCATACCGGGGAGCTGTTTTTT.

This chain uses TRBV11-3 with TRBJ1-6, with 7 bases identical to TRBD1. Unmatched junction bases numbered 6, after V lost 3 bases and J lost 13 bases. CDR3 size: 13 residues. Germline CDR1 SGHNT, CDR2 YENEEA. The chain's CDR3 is CASSFRGTDPLHF. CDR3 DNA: TGTGCCAGCAGCTTTAGGGGGACAGACCCCCTCCACTTT.

CDR3 in DNA: TGTGCCAGTTACTCGGGACCGGGGAGTGGGGAGCTGTTTTTT. It codes for CASYSGPGSGELFF. This chain joins TRBV2 and TRBJ2-2, with D possibly being TRBD1 or TRBD2 (5 bases each). This CDR3 region has 14 residues. V lost 9 bases to trimming and J lost 8 bases, with 19 bases between them. Germline V gene lookup returns CDR1 SNHLY and CDR2 FYNNEI.

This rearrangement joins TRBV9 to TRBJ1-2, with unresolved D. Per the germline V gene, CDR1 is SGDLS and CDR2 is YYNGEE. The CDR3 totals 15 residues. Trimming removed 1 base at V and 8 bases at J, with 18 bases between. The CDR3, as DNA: TGTGCCAGCAGCGTATGGGATAAGGGCGTGAAGGGCTACACCTTC. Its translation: CASSVWDKGVKGYTF. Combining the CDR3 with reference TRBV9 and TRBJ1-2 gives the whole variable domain DSGVTQTPKHLITATGQRVTLRCSPRSGDLSVYWYQQSLDQGLQFLIQYYNGEERAKGNILERFSAQQFPDLHSELNLSSLELGDSALYFCASSVWDKGVKGYTFGSGTRLTVV.

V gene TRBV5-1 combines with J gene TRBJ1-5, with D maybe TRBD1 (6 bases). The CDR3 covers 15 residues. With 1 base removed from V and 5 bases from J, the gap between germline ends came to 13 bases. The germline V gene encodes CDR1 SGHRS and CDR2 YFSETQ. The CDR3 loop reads CASSLRGGSYQPQHF. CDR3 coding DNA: TGCGCCAGCAGCTTGAGGGGGGGAAGTTATCAGCCCCAGCATTTT.

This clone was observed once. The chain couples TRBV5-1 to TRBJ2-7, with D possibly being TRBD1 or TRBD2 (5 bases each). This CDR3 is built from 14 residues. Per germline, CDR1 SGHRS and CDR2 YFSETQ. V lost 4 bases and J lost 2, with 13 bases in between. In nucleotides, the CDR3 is TGCGCCAGCAGCATCCGGGACGGCACCTACGAGCAGTACTTC. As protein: CASSIRDGTYEQYF.

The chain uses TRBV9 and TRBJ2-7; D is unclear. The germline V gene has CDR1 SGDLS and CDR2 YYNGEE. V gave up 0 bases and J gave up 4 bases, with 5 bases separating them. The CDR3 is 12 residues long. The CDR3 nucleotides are TGTGCCAGCAGCGTAGTCATTTACGAGCAGTACTTC. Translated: CASSVVIYEQYF.

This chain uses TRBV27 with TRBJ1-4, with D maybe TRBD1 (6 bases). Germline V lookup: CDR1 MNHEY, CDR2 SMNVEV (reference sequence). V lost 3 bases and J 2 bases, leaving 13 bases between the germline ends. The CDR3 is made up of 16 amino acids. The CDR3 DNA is TGTGCCAGCAGTTTTCTCGGGGGCGCCACTAATGAAAAACTGTTTTTT. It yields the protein CASSFLGGATNEKLFF.